The 31 T cell receptor beta chains below all came from one sample that was sequenced in a study of T cells in localized non-small cell lung cancer (dated by TCRdb to the early 2020s). Libraries were constructed by the immunoSEQ multiplex PCR assay. TCRdb took this table from immuneACCESS and kept in-frame rearrangements with V and J called. Such tables lack part of the clones; where checked against another copy, unresolved V genes explain under half of the gap, and the rest is unexplained. Across this sample there are 35,000 to 40,000 clones, with around 88% seen only once. The ten largest clones represent around 6.4% of the sample. The sequences come from peripheral blood, collected before any cancer treatment. The receptors derive from a man between 40 and 70 years old with stage I lung adenocarcinoma.

The chain is built from TRBV7-9 and TRBJ2-3; 10 nucleotides agree with TRBD1. V shed 3 bases and J 2 bases; nucleotides not matched to a gene: 2. CDR1 SEHNR and CDR2 FQNEAQ come from the germline V gene (reference sequence). CDR3 length: 15 amino acids. In nucleotides, the CDR3 is TGTGCCAGCAGCTTGGGGACAGGGGTCACAGATACGCAGTATTTT. Its translation is CASSLGTGVTDTQYF. The complete variable domain, with remaining parts taken from reference TRBV7-9 and TRBJ2-3, reads DTGVSQNPRHKITKRGQNVTFRCDPISEHNRLYWYRQTLGQGPEFLTYFQNEAQLEKSRLLSDRFSAERPKGSFSTLEIQRTEQGDSAMYLCASSLGTGVTDTQYFGPGTRLTVL.

The J gene is TRBJ2-7, the V gene TRBV28; TRBD2 aligns across 10 bases. V shed 1 base, J shed 3 bases, and the junction held 3 bases outside the gene matches. CDR1 MDHEN and CDR2 SYDVKM come from the germline V gene. The CDR3 has 15 amino acids. As DNA, the CDR3 is TGTGCCAGCAGTTTATTAGCGGGAGGCCTCTACGAGCAGTACTTC. The encoded protein is CASSLLAGGLYEQYF. Supplemented by reference TRBV28 and TRBJ2-7, the full variable domain reads DVKVTQSSRYLVKRTGEKVFLECVQDMDHENMFWYRQDPGLGLRLIYFSYDVKMKEKGDIPEGYSVSREKKERFSLILESASTNQTSMYLCASSLLAGGLYEQYFGPGTRLTVT.

This clone occurred once. J is TRBJ2-5 and V is TRBV5-1, with D hard to call. Germline V CDR1 and CDR2: SGHRS, YFSETQ. V was cut by 5 bases and J by 1 base, with 9 bases left in between. The CDR3 has 13 amino acids. CDR3 DNA: TGCGCCAGCAGTCCGGGTCCCCAAGAGACCCAGTACTTC. This encodes CASSPGPQETQYF.

V usage is TRBV9 and J usage is TRBJ1-1; D remains ambiguous. CDR1 and CDR2 (germline): SGDLS, YYNGEE. V lost 0 bases and J 1 base, leaving 7 bases between the germline ends. The CDR3 is 14 amino acids. CDR3 loop: CASSVGTGNTEAFF. CDR3 DNA sequence: TGTGCCAGCAGCGTAGGAACTGGGAACACTGAAGCTTTCTTT.

The chain couples TRBV6-5 to TRBJ2-1; TRBD1 aligns across 7 bases. Germline V CDR1 and CDR2: MNHEY, SVGAGI. Losses at the gene ends were 4 bases for V and 5 bases for J; bases not matched to a gene: 8. The CDR3 covers 15 residues. CDR3 in amino acids: CASSSWTGPNNEQFF. CDR3 nucleotide sequence: TGTGCCAGCAGTTCGTGGACAGGCCCTAACAATGAGCAGTTCTTC.

This chain connects TRBV2 to TRBJ1-5; D unresolved. CDR3 length: 15 amino acids. The V and J ends lost 9 bases and 0 bases respectively, with 15 bases between them. In germline, CDR1 is SNHLY, CDR2 FYNNEI. The CDR3 nucleotides are TGTGCCAGTGGATATCCGGAGTATAGCAATCAGCCCCAGCATTTT. Translating it yields CASGYPEYSNQPQHF.

This chain links TRBV27 with TRBJ2-7, with D perhaps TRBD2 (5 bases). V gave up 5 bases and J gave up 5 bases, with 16 bases separating them. CDR3 length equals 14 residues. Germline CDR1 MNHEY, CDR2 SMNVEV (reference sequence). For the CDR3, the DNA is TGTGCCAGCAGTCCCCTAGCAGGAAGGGACGAGCAGTACTTC. Encoded protein: CASSPLAGRDEQYF.

The chain recombines TRBV29-1 with TRBJ2-4; D possibly corresponds to TRBD2 (5 bases). V was cut by 7 bases and J by 5 bases, with 9 bases left in between. Per germline, CDR1 SQVTM and CDR2 ANQGSEA. The CDR3 length is 11 residues. As DNA, the CDR3 is TGCAGCGCCGGGATTCAAAACATTCAGTACTTC. This encodes CSAGIQNIQYF.

This sequence joins TRBV5-8 and TRBJ1-4; D gene uncertain. Trimming removed 3 bases at V and 1 base at J, with 10 bases between. The length of the CDR3 is 15 residues. CDR1 and CDR2 from the germline V gene are SGHTS and YDEGEE. The CDR3: CASSSWTGTNEKLFF. The CDR3 DNA reads as TGTGCCAGCAGCTCTTGGACGGGAACTAATGAAAAACTGTTTTTT.

J is TRBJ1-4 and V is TRBV6-5; D perhaps matches TRBD1 (6 bases). This CDR3 is 14 amino acids long. Germline CDR1 MNHEY, CDR2 SVGAGI. Trimming removed 6 bases from V and 7 bases from J, with 15 bases in between. CDR3 protein: CASSPGVGGEKLFF. The DNA of the CDR3 is TGTGCCAGCAGCCCAGGGGTGGGGGGTGAAAAACTGTTTTTT.

J is TRBJ2-5 and V is TRBV7-8; no firm D call. V gave up 2 bases and J gave up 5 bases, with 6 bases separating them. In germline, CDR1 is SGHVS, CDR2 FQNEAQ. The CDR3 covers 12 residues. CDR3 sequence reads: CASSLLRETQYF. As DNA, the CDR3 is TGTGCCAGCAGCTTACTTCGTGAGACCCAGTACTTC.

The genes are TRBV28 and TRBJ1-2, with D tentatively TRBD1 (6 bases). Germline assignment: CDR1 MDHEN and CDR2 SYDVKM. The CDR3 has 14 amino acids. Trimming left V 3 bases short and J 4 bases short, with 12 bases between. The CDR3 DNA follows: TGTGCCAGCAGTTTGGCAGGGGCGAGCTATGGCTACACCTTC. Its translation: CASSLAGASYGYTF.

This sequence joins TRBV7-2 and TRBJ2-5; 8 nucleotides line up with TRBD1. Germline CDR1 reads SGHTA; CDR2 reads FQGNSA. The ends lost 5 bases at V and 5 bases at J; junction bases unmatched: 7. The CDR3 totals 14 residues. CDR3 DNA: TGTGCCAGCAGCCGACAGGGGATTGGGGAGACCCAGTACTTC. It encodes CASSRQGIGETQYF.

The chain uses TRBV11-2 and TRBJ2-7; weak D call: TRBD1 (8 bases). Germline V lookup: CDR1 SGHAT, CDR2 FQNNGV. Trimming removed 0 bases at V and 5 bases at J, with 20 bases between. There are 17 residues in the CDR3. The CDR3 loop reads CASSLDSPRTGRDEQYF. Here the CDR3 DNA reads TGTGCCAGCAGCTTAGATTCCCCCCGGACAGGGAGGGACGAGCAGTACTTC.

This chain links TRBV18 with TRBJ2-1; a possible D gene is TRBD1 (5 bases). CDR3 length: 14 residues. Germline V lookup: CDR1 KGHSH, CDR2 LQKENI. With 6 bases removed from V and 0 bases from J, the gap between germline ends came to 9 bases. The CDR3 loop reads CASSQDSSYNEQFF. In DNA, the CDR3 is TGTGCCAGCTCCCAAGACAGCTCCTACAATGAGCAGTTCTTC. Variable domain in full (rest from reference TRBV18 and TRBJ2-1): NAGVMQNPRHLVRRRGQEARLRCSPMKGHSHVYWYRQLPEEGLKFMVYLQKENIIDESGMPKERFSAEFPKEGPSILRIQQVVRGDSAAYFCASSQDSSYNEQFFGPGTRLTVL.

V is TRBV7-9 and J is TRBJ2-2; D might be TRBD1 (7 bases). The CDR3 sequence is 14 residues long. With 2 bases removed from V and 7 bases from J, the gap between germline ends came to 11 bases. Germline CDR1 reads SEHNR; CDR2 reads FQNEAQ (reference sequence). The CDR3 protein is CASSLYRGGGELFF. As DNA, the CDR3 is TGTGCCAGCAGCTTATACAGGGGAGGCGGGGAGCTGTTTTTT.

This clone was recorded only once. This chain uses TRBV5-1 with TRBJ2-3; TRBD2 is a possible D gene (6 bases). Germline V gene data show CDR1 as SGHRS and CDR2 as YFSETQ. V dropped 3 bases and J dropped 1 base, with 18 bases sitting between them. This CDR3 is built from 17 residues. The CDR3 sequence is CASSWGTGGKGTDTQYF. DNA of the CDR3: TGCGCCAGCAGCTGGGGGACTGGCGGGAAAGGCACAGATACGCAGTATTTT.

This chain connects TRBV28 to TRBJ2-1, with 12 bases matching TRBD2. Unmatched junction bases numbered 2, after V lost 2 bases and J lost 9 bases. Looked up from germline, CDR1 is MDHEN and CDR2 is SYDVKM. The CDR3 is 14 amino acids. The CDR3 loop is CASSLLAGGGEQFF. The CDR3 nucleotides are TGTGCCAGCAGTTTACTAGCGGGAGGGGGTGAGCAGTTCTTC.

CDR3 sequence reads: CASSSQGAPYNEQFF. CDR3 sequence (DNA): TGTGCCAGCAGCTCCCAGGGGGCACCCTACAATGAGCAGTTCTTC. The rearrangement links TRBV7-3 to TRBJ2-1; 8 bases fit TRBD1. Germline V gives CDR1 SGHTA, CDR2 FQGTGA. This CDR3 spans 15 amino acids. V lost 4 bases and J lost 2; bases outside the gene matches: 4. The whole variable domain, filled in from reference TRBV7-3 and TRBJ2-1, reads GAGVSQTPSNKVTEKGKYVELRCDPISGHTALYWYRQSLGQGPEFLIYFQGTGAADDSGLPNDRFFAVRPEGSVSTLKIQRTERGDSAVYLCASSSQGAPYNEQFFGPGTRLTVL.

The chain links TRBV11-3 to TRBJ2-3; D gene uncertain. The CDR3 is 13 residues long. Per the germline V gene, CDR1 is SGHNT and CDR2 is YENEEA. The ends were cut back, 4 bases at V and 3 bases at J, with 8 bases in the middle. CDR3 protein: CASSSAPTDTQYF. Written as DNA, the CDR3 is TGTGCCAGCAGCTCGGCCCCGACAGATACGCAGTATTTT.

The CDR3 nucleotides read TGTGCCAGCAGCACTAAGCGGGAACGGGAGACCCAGTACTTC. This codes for CASSTKRERETQYF. The chain recombines TRBV9 with TRBJ2-5; 7 nucleotides agree with TRBD2. Germline V CDR1 and CDR2: SGDLS, YYNGEE. The ends lost 4 bases at V and 5 bases at J; junction bases unmatched: 8. There are 14 residues in the CDR3.

This chain uses TRBV2 with TRBJ1-2; D is uncertain. From germline, CDR1 is SNHLY and CDR2 FYNNEI. Trimming removed 4 bases at V and 7 bases at J, with 7 bases between. This CDR3 is 11 amino acids long. The DNA for the CDR3 is TGTGCCAGCAGTGTGCAGACTGGCTACACCTTC. Translation gives CASSVQTGYTF.

The chain joins TRBV29-1 to TRBJ2-3, with D perhaps matching TRBD1 (7 bases). The CDR3 runs 14 residues. The germline V and J ends were trimmed by 3 bases and 0 bases, with 10 bases remaining between them. The germline CDR1 and CDR2 sequences are SQVTM and ANQGSEA. The CDR3 reads CSVERDSSTDTQYF. The CDR3 bases are TGCAGCGTTGAGCGGGACAGTAGCACAGATACGCAGTATTTT.

The rearrangement uses TRBV4-1 and TRBJ1-4; 8 positions agree with TRBD1. Per germline, CDR1 MGHRA and CDR2 YSYEKL. The length of the CDR3 is 17 residues. Trimming at V came to 3 bases and at J to 8 bases, leaving 14 bases not matched to a gene. CDR3 amino acids: CASSQATDRGVGEKLFF. For the CDR3, the DNA is TGCGCCAGCAGCCAGGCAACTGACAGGGGAGTAGGGGAAAAACTGTTTTTT.

The chain couples TRBV19 to TRBJ2-7, with TRBD2 matching over 7 bases. Losses at the gene ends were 3 bases for V and 2 bases for J; bases not matched to a gene: 7. The CDR3 consists of 15 residues. The germline CDR1 and CDR2 sequences are LNHDA and SQIVND (reference sequence). DNA of the CDR3: TGTGCCAGTAGTATTTACCTAGCGGTGACCTACGAGCAGTACTTC. This translates into CASSIYLAVTYEQYF. Variable domain in full (rest from reference TRBV19 and TRBJ2-7): DGGITQSPKYLFRKEGQNVTLSCEQNLNHDAMYWYRQDPGQGLRLIYYSQIVNDFQKGDIAEGYSVSREKKESFPLTVTSAQKNPTAFYLCASSIYLAVTYEQYFGPGTRLTVT.

Here the CDR3 reads CASSAGLAETGELFF. The CDR3 nucleotides are TGTGCCAGCAGCGCGGGACTAGCGGAGACCGGGGAGCTGTTTTTT. This rearrangement joins TRBV9 to TRBJ2-2, with 11 positions matching TRBD2. Germline-derived CDR1 and CDR2 are SGDLS and YYNGEE. The CDR3 has 15 residues. Trimming cost V 3 bases and J 5 bases; bases outside gene matches: 3. The entire variable domain, with the rest obtained from reference TRBV9 and TRBJ2-2, is as follows: DSGVTQTPKHLITATGQRVTLRCSPRSGDLSVYWYQQSLDQGLQFLIQYYNGEERAKGNILERFSAQQFPDLHSELNLSSLELGDSALYFCASSAGLAETGELFFGEGSRLTVL.

The rearrangement uses TRBV14 and TRBJ2-7, with a possible D match to TRBD1 (5 bases). The V end lost 5 bases, the J end lost 2 bases, and 13 bases lay between the germline ends. Germline V gene lookup returns CDR1 SGHDN and CDR2 FVKESK. The CDR3 covers 14 residues. The CDR3 sequence: CASSMPGFPYEQYF. DNA for the CDR3: TGTGCCAGCAGCATGCCAGGGTTCCCCTACGAGCAGTACTTC.

The chain carries TRBV7-9 and TRBJ2-7; the match to TRBD2 covers 10 bases. The CDR3 has 14 residues. V lost 1 base and J lost 5; bases outside the gene matches: 2. Germline V gives CDR1 SEHNR, CDR2 FQNEAQ (reference sequence). The chain's CDR3 is CASSLGTSGHEQYF. The CDR3 nucleotides read TGTGCCAGCAGCTTAGGGACTAGCGGCCACGAGCAGTACTTC.

This chain joins TRBV28 and TRBJ2-1, with D uncertain. The ends were cut back, 4 bases at V and 6 bases at J, with 13 bases in the middle. The CDR3 loop spans 14 amino acids. Looked up from germline, CDR1 is MDHEN and CDR2 is SYDVKM. The CDR3 is CASSSDLQTNEQFF. The CDR3 region has the DNA TGTGCCAGCAGTTCCGACTTACAAACCAATGAGCAGTTCTTC.

The rearrangement links TRBV28 to TRBJ2-7; 9 bases agree with TRBD1. The CDR3 consists of 13 residues. Germline assignment: CDR1 MDHEN and CDR2 SYDVKM. The V segment lost 7 bases and the J segment 5 bases; nucleotides outside the gene matches: 6. CDR3 in DNA: TGTGCCAGCACCCACAGGGGGCGGGACGAGCAGTACTTC. It encodes CASTHRGRDEQYF.

V and J are TRBV6-1 and TRBJ2-3; D assignment may be TRBD1 or TRBD2 (5 bases each). The length of the CDR3 is 14 residues. The germline CDR1 and CDR2 sequences are MNHNS and SASEGT. Trimming shortened V by 3 bases and J by 2 bases, and 9 bases separated the two germline ends. The CDR3 sequence: CASSEAGTTDTQYF. The CDR3 region has the DNA TGTGCCAGCAGTGAGGCAGGGACCACAGATACGCAGTATTTT.